Shown below are 2 T cell receptor beta chains from a single sample sequenced in a study of blood T cell repertoires in COVID-19. This table comes from immunoSEQ multiplex PCR, and its TCRdb copy is limited to in-frame clones, with some not included. The sample holds more than 75,000 clones, over 85% seen once. Sequenced material: peripheral blood. These receptors were taken from a man aged 45-60 years with acute or convalescent COVID-19.

A note on this clone: Other DNA variants within this sample encode the same CDR3. The V call is TRBV5-1, the J call TRBJ1-4; D remains unclear. With 3 bases removed from V and 0 bases from J, the gap between germline ends came to 9 bases. CDR1 SGHRS and CDR2 YFSETQ come from the germline V gene. The CDR3 length is 15 residues. CDR3 DNA sequence: TGCGCCAGCAGCTCGACACCGACAACTAATGAAAAACTGTTTTTT. Protein: CASSSTPTTNEKLFF.

The V and J genes are TRBV9 and TRBJ1-3, with D uncertain. Trimming shortened V by 3 bases and J by 2 bases, and 6 bases separated the two germline ends. The CDR3 loop spans 13 amino acids. CDR1 is SGDLS, CDR2 YYNGEE, per germline. Here the CDR3 DNA reads TGTGCCAGCAGCGGGCAGACTGGAAACACCATATATTTT. Protein sequence: CASSGQTGNTIYF. Looking up the rest from reference TRBV9 and TRBJ1-3 gives the full variable domain: DSGVTQTPKHLITATGQRVTLRCSPRSGDLSVYWYQQSLDQGLQFLIQYYNGEERAKGNILERFSAQQFPDLHSELNLSSLELGDSALYFCASSGQTGNTIYFGEGSWLTVV.